The rows below give T cell receptor beta chains drawn from one sample of a study of identical twins. TCRdb passed the 5' RACE reads through MiXCR, listing each CDR3 protein once. The sample records 150,000 or so distinct CDR3 sequences, roughly 3.5% being singletons. The material sequenced was memory T cells sorted from blood. These receptor sequences come from a young man in good health. Both conserved end residues are part of each CDR3. The D gene is left open where the match is weak. Clone size is stated in some rows and not others, as once, few, many or a class when expanded.

abundance: many; v_gene: TRBV20-1; d_gene: NA; j_gene: TRBJ2-2; len: 15; CDR3aa: CSASPYRTGHGELFF; CDR3nt: TGCAGTGCTAGCCCATACAGGACCGGTCACGGGGAGCTGTTTTTT
abundance: many; v_gene: TRBV7-8; d_gene: TRBD2; j_gene: TRBJ2-5; len: 16; CDR3aa: CASSLLGGRGAETQYF; CDR3nt: TGTGCCAGCAGCTTATTGGGCGGGAGAGGGGCAGAGACCCAGTACTTC
abundance: many; v_gene: TRBV5-1; d_gene: TRBD2; j_gene: TRBJ2-1; len: 15; CDR3aa: CASSLVGGLGNEQFF; CDR3nt: TGCGCCAGCAGCTTGGTGGGAGGGTTGGGGAATGAGCAGTTCTTC
abundance: many; v_gene: TRBV7-2; d_gene: TRBD1; j_gene: TRBJ2-7; len: 16; CDR3aa: CASSIAGTGNPYEQYF; CDR3nt: TGTGCCAGCAGCATAGCCGGGACAGGGAACCCCTACGAGCAGTACTTC
abundance: many; v_gene: TRBV15; d_gene: NA; j_gene: TRBJ1-6; len: 17; CDR3aa: CATSRGGRSSYNSPLHF; CDR3nt: TGTGCCACCAGCAGAGGTGGCAGAAGCTCCTATAATTCACCCCTCCACTTT
abundance: many; v_gene: TRBV11-2; d_gene: NA; j_gene: TRBJ1-1; len: 15; CDR3aa: CASSPLQTMNTEAFF; CDR3nt: TGTGCCAGCAGCCCCTTACAGACTATGAACACTGAAGCTTTCTTT
abundance: many; v_gene: TRBV5-6; d_gene: TRBD2; j_gene: TRBJ2-1; len: 18; CDR3aa: CASSLEAGGTLDYNEQFF; CDR3nt: TGTGCCAGCAGCTTGGAAGCGGGAGGTACGTTGGATTACAATGAGCAGTTCTTC
abundance: many; v_gene: TRBV18; d_gene: NA; j_gene: TRBJ2-7; len: 12; CDR3aa: CASSPEIGEQYF; CDR3nt: TGTGCCAGCTCACCAGAGATAGGCGAGCAGTACTTC
abundance: NA; v_gene: TRBV6-1; d_gene: NA; j_gene: TRBJ1-5; len: 13; CDR3aa: CASSSVEGLPQHF; CDR3nt: TGTGCCAGCAGCTCAGTAGAGGGCTTGCCCCAGCATTTT
abundance: many; v_gene: TRBV7-2; d_gene: TRBD2; j_gene: TRBJ2-2; len: 16; CDR3aa: CASSLVVLAGTGELFF; CDR3nt: TGTGCCAGCAGCTTAGTTGTGCTAGCGGGAACCGGGGAGCTGTTTTTT
abundance: many; v_gene: TRBV11-2; d_gene: TRBD1; j_gene: TRBJ2-3; len: 14; CDR3aa: CASSIKTGPDTQYF; CDR3nt: TGTGCCAGCAGCATAAAGACAGGGCCAGATACGCAGTATTTT
abundance: many; v_gene: TRBV5-1; d_gene: NA; j_gene: TRBJ2-7; len: 13; CDR3aa: CASSQVTTDEQYF; CDR3nt: TGCGCCAGCAGCCAAGTCACCACTGACGAGCAGTACTTC
abundance: many; v_gene: TRBV5-1; d_gene: NA; j_gene: TRBJ2-5; len: 12; CDR3aa: CASSWAQETQYF; CDR3nt: TGCGCCAGCAGCTGGGCACAAGAGACCCAGTACTTC
abundance: many; v_gene: TRBV7-2; d_gene: TRBD1; j_gene: TRBJ1-1; len: 14; CDR3aa: CASSARQGRTEAFF; CDR3nt: TGTGCCAGCAGCGCCAGACAGGGGAGGACTGAAGCTTTCTTT
abundance: NA; v_gene: TRBV5-4; d_gene: NA; j_gene: TRBJ2-7; len: 12; CDR3aa: CASSFHTYEQYF; CDR3nt: TGTGCCAGCAGCTTCCATACCTACGAGCAGTACTTC
abundance: many; v_gene: TRBV5-5; d_gene: NA; j_gene: TRBJ2-1; len: 15; CDR3aa: CASSLAHGGYNEQFF; CDR3nt: TGTGCCAGCAGCTTGGCACACGGTGGCTACAATGAGCAGTTCTTC
abundance: many; v_gene: TRBV27; d_gene: TRBD1; j_gene: TRBJ2-7; len: 15; CDR3aa: CASSRTTGLPYEQYF; CDR3nt: TGTGCCAGCAGCCGAACGACAGGGCTCCCTTACGAGCAGTACTTC
abundance: many; v_gene: TRBV28; d_gene: NA; j_gene: TRBJ1-1; len: 11; CDR3aa: CASSSLGQLFF; CDR3nt: TGTGCCAGCAGCTCCTTAGGACAGCTTTTCTTT
abundance: many; v_gene: TRBV12-3/TRBV12-4; d_gene: NA; j_gene: TRBJ2-5; len: 11; CDR3aa: CASSRTGVPYF; CDR3nt: TGTGCCAGCAGCCGCACGGGAGTGCCGTACTTC
abundance: many; v_gene: TRBV10-3; d_gene: TRBD1; j_gene: TRBJ1-2; len: 14; CDR3aa: CAISNPGGGRGYTF; CDR3nt: TGTGCCATCAGTAATCCAGGGGGCGGTAGGGGCTACACCTTC
abundance: many; v_gene: TRBV20-1; d_gene: TRBD2; j_gene: TRBJ2-5; len: 14; CDR3aa: CSARTSGSRETQYF; CDR3nt: TGCAGTGCAAGGACTAGCGGGAGTCGAGAGACCCAGTACTTC
abundance: many; v_gene: TRBV18; d_gene: NA; j_gene: TRBJ2-3; len: 13; CDR3aa: CASSPGRTDTQYF; CDR3nt: TGTGCCAGCTCACCAGGACGCACAGATACGCAGTATTTT
abundance: many; v_gene: TRBV12-3/TRBV12-4; d_gene: NA; j_gene: TRBJ1-4; len: 15; CDR3aa: CASTSFRAPNEKLFF; CDR3nt: TGTGCCAGCACCAGTTTCAGGGCCCCTAATGAAAAACTGTTTTTT
abundance: many; v_gene: TRBV19; d_gene: NA; j_gene: TRBJ2-6; len: 17; CDR3aa: CASSSQGILSGANVLTF; CDR3nt: TGTGCCAGTAGTAGTCAGGGGATTCTCTCTGGGGCCAACGTCCTGACTTTC
abundance: many; v_gene: TRBV30; d_gene: NA; j_gene: TRBJ2-5; len: 12; CDR3aa: CAWSALGETQYF; CDR3nt: TGTGCCTGGAGCGCACTGGGGGAGACCCAGTACTTC
abundance: many; v_gene: TRBV20-1; d_gene: NA; j_gene: TRBJ2-1; len: 12; CDR3aa: CSARASGPEQFF; CDR3nt: TGCAGTGCTAGGGCAAGTGGTCCTGAGCAGTTCTTC
abundance: NA; v_gene: TRBV9; d_gene: NA; j_gene: TRBJ2-3; len: 15; CDR3aa: CASSVSSINTDTQYF; CDR3nt: TGTGCCAGCAGCGTTTCCTCGATCAACACAGATACGCAGTATTTT
abundance: many; v_gene: TRBV19; d_gene: NA; j_gene: TRBJ1-2; len: 14; CDR3aa: CASSITGRDYGYTF; CDR3nt: TGTGCCAGTAGTATTACAGGGCGTGACTATGGCTACACCTTC